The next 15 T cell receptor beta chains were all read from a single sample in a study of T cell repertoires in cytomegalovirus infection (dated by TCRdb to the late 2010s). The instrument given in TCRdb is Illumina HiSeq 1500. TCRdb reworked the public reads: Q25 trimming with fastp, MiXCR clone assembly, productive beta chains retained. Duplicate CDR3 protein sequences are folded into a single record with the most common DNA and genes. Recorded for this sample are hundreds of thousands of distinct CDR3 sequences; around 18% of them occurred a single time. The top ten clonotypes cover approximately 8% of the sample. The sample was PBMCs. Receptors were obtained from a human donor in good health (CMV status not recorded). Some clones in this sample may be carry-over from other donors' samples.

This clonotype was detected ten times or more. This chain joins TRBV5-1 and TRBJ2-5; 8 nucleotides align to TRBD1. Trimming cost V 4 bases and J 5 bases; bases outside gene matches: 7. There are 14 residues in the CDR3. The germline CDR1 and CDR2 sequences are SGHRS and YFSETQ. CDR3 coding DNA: TGCGCCAGCAGCCTCGGACAGGGCGGGGAGACCCAGTACTTC. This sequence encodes CASSLGQGGETQYF.

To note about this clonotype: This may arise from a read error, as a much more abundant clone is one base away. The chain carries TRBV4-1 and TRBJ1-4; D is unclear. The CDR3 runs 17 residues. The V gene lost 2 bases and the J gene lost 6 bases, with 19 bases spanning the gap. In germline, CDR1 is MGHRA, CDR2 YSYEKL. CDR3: CASSQTQLRRGDEKLFF. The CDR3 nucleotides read TGCGCCAGCAGCCAAACACAGTTAAGGCGGGGAGATGAAAAACTGTTTTTT.

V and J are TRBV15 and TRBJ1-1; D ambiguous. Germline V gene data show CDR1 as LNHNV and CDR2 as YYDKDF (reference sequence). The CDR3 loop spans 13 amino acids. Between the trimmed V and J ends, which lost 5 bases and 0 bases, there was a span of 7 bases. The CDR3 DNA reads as TGTGCCACCAGCGCCCGGGTGAACACTGAAGCTTTCTTT. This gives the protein CATSARVNTEAFF.

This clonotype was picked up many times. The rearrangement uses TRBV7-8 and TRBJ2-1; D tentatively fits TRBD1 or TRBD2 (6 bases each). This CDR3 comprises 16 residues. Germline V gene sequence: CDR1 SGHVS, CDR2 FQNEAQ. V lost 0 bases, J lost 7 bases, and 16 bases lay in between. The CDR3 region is CASSLAPAGAGNEQFF. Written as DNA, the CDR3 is TGTGCCAGCAGCTTAGCCCCCGCAGGGGCGGGAAATGAGCAGTTCTTC. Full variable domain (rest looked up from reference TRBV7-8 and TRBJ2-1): GAGVSQSPRYKVAKRGQDVALRCDPISGHVSLFWYQQALGQGPEFLTYFQNEAQLDKSGLPSDRFFAERPEGSVSTLKIQRTQQEDSAVYLCASSLAPAGAGNEQFFGPGTRLTVL.

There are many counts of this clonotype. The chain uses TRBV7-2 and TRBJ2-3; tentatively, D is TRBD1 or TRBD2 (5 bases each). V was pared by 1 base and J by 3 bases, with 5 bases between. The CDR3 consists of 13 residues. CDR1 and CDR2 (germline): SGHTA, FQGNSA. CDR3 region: CASSLGGTDTQYF. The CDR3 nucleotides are TGTGCCAGCAGCTTAGGGGGGACAGATACGCAGTATTTT.

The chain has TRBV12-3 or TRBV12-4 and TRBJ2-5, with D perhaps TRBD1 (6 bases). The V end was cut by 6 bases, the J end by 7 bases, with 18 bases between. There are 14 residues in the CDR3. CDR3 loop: CASSPTQGPGTQYF. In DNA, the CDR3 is TGTGCCAGCAGCCCAACTCAGGGGCCTGGGACCCAGTACTTC.

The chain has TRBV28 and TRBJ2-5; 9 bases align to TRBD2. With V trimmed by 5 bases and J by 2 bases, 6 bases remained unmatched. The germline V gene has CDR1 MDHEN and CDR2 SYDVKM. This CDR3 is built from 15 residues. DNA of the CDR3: TGTGCCAGCAGTACCCCAGCGGGGGGACAAGAGACCCAGTACTTC. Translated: CASSTPAGGQETQYF.

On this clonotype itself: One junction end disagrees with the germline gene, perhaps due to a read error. In DNA, the CDR3 is TGTGCCACCAGCAGAGCTGGCCTACTCAATGGGCAGTTCTTC. Amino acid sequence: CATSRAGLLNGQFF. V and J are TRBV15 and TRBJ2-1; no firm D call. The CDR3 length is 14 residues. Looked up from germline, CDR1 is LNHNV and CDR2 is YYDKDF (reference sequence).

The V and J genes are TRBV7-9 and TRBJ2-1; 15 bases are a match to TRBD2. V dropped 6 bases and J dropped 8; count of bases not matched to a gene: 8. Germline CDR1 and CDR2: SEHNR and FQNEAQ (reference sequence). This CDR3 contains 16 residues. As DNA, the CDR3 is TGTGCCAGCAGACCGGGGACTAGCGGGAGGTACGATGAGCAGTTCTTC. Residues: CASRPGTSGRYDEQFF.

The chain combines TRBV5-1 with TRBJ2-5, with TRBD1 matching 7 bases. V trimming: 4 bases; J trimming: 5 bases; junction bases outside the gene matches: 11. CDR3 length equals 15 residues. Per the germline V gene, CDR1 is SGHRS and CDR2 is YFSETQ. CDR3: CASSRTTGVGETQYF. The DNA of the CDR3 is TGCGCCAGCAGCCGTACCACAGGGGTGGGGGAGACCCAGTACTTC.

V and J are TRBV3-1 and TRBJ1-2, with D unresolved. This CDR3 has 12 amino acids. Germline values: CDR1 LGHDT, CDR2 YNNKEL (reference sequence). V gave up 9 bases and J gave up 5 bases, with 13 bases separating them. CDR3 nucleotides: TGTGCCAGTGGCATTGGGCGATATGGCTACACCTTC. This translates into CASGIGRYGYTF.

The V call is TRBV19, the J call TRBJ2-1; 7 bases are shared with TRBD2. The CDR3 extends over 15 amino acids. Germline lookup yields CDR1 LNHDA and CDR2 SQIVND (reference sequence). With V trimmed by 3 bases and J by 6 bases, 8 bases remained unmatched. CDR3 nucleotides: TGTGCCAGTAGTATCTGGCGGGGGACGCCCAATGAGCAGTTCTTC. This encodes CASSIWRGTPNEQFF.

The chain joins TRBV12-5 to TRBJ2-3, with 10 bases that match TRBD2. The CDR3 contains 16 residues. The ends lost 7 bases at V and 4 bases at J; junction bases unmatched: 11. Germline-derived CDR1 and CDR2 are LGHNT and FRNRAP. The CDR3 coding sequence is TGTGCTAGTGCCGCCGTCGGGACTAGCGCCTCAGATACGCAGTATTTT. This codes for CASAAVGTSASDTQYF. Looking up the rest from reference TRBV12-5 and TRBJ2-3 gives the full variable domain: DARVTQTPRHKVTEMGQEVTMRCQPILGHNTVFWYRQTMMQGLELLAYFRNRAPLDDSGMPKDRFSAEMPDATLATLKIQPSEPRDSAVYFCASAAVGTSASDTQYFGPGTRLTVL.

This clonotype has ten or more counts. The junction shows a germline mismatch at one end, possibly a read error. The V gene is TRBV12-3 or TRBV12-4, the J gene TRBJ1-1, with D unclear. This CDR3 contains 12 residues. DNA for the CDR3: TGCAAACCGCCGTGCTGGAACACTGAAGCTTTCTTT. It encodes CKPPCWNTEAFF.

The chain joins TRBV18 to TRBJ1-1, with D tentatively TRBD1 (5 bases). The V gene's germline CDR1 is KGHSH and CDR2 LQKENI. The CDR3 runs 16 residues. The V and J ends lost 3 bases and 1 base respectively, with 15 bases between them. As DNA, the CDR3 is TGTGCCAGCTCACCTTTGGTCGGGGGGGAGAACACTGAAGCTTTCTTT. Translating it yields CASSPLVGGENTEAFF.